This T cell receptor (beta chain) was documented in a study of cytomegalovirus exposure and HLA in healthy donors (dated by TCRdb to about 2017). Study-level background: An earlier analysis of 587 of the donors reported 276 Gb of sequence data and 117 million unique TCR beta sequences obtained from about 179 million T cells. To study patterns of TCR occurrence, a later analysis re-analyzed previously published TCR beta repertoires from 650 to 750 donors and added high-resolution HLA genotyping. An earlier analysis of fewer than 750 of the donors used high-throughput TCR beta sequencing to judge whether each TCR beta V gene segment behaved as functional or pseudogenic. The study was designed to test whether signatures of past pathogen exposure could be identified by cataloging public T cell receptors. Genome-wide SNP genotypes for about 60% of the roughly 670 donors were used in a later genetic analysis, which treated that subset as a discovery cohort. The T cell repertoires of some 700 subjects were profiled by immunosequencing and related to cytomegalovirus serostatus. A separate validation cohort of roughly 110 different subjects was used in addition to the roughly 700-subject first cohort. Both class I and class II loci were covered by HLA typing, at four-digit resolution. The number of donors typed differed by locus, with roughly 620-630 for A, B, C, DRB1 and DQB1, roughly 520 for DQA1, under 610 for DPA1, and roughly 450 for DPB1. All discovery cohort repertoires had been generated on a single sequencing platform. The later analysis used no new phenotypic data to find candidate immune exposures, relying instead on TCR beta sequences and their occurrence across donors. Across 300 to 500 genotyped donors of the cohort, an average of about 240,000 unique TCR beta nucleotide sequences per donor were sequenced, and roughly 20% of those sequences were non-productive. To predict cytomegalovirus infection status, the study brought together high-throughput TCR immunosequencing, statistical association of individual TCRs with disease status, and machine learning. Several DR-DQ haplotypes were handled as single units for association and clustering because linkage in the cohort was strong. Donor age, sex, ethnicity and CMV serostatus were collected together with the repertoire data. Among the roughly 400 genotyped donors, roughly 80% belonged to the genetic ancestry cluster associated with self-reported Caucasian donors. Approximately 310 gigabases of sequencing data and 78 million or so unique TCR sequences were included in an early release covering over 600 HLA-typed donors.

Taken from cysteine to phenylalanine, the CDR3 has 12 residues. The sequence is cut down to CDR3 DNA, 36 bases in frame from base 1. A distance of 10 bases separates the germline ends of V and J, which lose 10 bases and 1 base respectively. The germline V gene specifies MDHEN as CDR1 and SYDVKM as CDR2. The cohort consisted of 600 to 750 healthy bone marrow donors. At the time of sampling, all cohort members were nominally healthy, though unrecorded immune exposures were likely present. The donor tested CMV seronegative and was one of the 352 seronegative cohort members. A peripheral blood sample was provided by each donor, and peripheral blood mononuclear cells were used for TCR beta sequencing. The Qiagen DNeasy Blood Extraction Kit was used to extract genomic DNA from the blood cell samples. Beyond this particular receptor, the publication reports: A later analysis associated approximately 17,000 TCR beta sequences with specific HLA alleles at a false discovery rate of 0.05. A further reported finding was that TCR beta sequences accurately predicted the HLA-A and HLA-B alleles for most subjects in the first cohort. The presence/absence analyses assumed that sequencing depth was roughly uniform across donors, and that assumption may not be true. In this cohort, only TCR beta chains were sequenced, and detectable features were limited by the absence of alpha or paired-chain data. Some IMGT-functional V segments, including TRBV6-2 and TRBV6-3, could not be told apart with the 87-base-pair reads, so those segments were excluded. When HLA alleles, especially DR and DQ, strongly co-occurred, TCR associations were difficult to assign to individual alleles. Linkage disequilibrium might explain the correlated functional status among segregating V segments, but an unknown experimental factor could not be ruled out. In a later analysis, HLA-associated TCR beta chains were found to be more clonally expanded and to have lower generation probabilities than equally common non-associated chains. A cluster of highly shared sequence variants was judged likely to be a technical artifact of the sequencing pipeline. The study gave a list of 150 to 200 TCR beta chains associated with cytomegalovirus. Because counts were too low, seventeen rarely observed V segments, including chromosome 9 orphons, were excluded from the earlier analysis of some 540 of the donors. The authors suggested that the approach could potentially be generalized to other disease states and immunological phenotypes. In vitro tests confirmed that a few of the cytomegalovirus-associated TCR beta chains recognize cytomegalovirus antigens. Most TCR sequences were observed very rarely across donors, whereas some public TCRs were present in many individuals. Most CMV-associated TCR beta chains appeared to be HLA-restricted in a later analysis, and the HLA associations seemed to be driven largely by CMV exposure. In a later analysis, several top co-occurrence clusters were reported to appear linked to parvovirus B19, influenza, CMV and Epstein-Barr virus. Because HLA typing was missing for some donors at each locus, association tests included only the typed subset. An earlier analysis of approximately 540 of the donors showed that most TCR beta V segments appeared in productive rearrangements either about 87% or about 30% of the time, which broadly matched IMGT annotations. An association between a missense DCLRE1C variant and V-gene and J-gene trimming of TCR beta chains was found in a later genetic analysis and replicated in an independent cohort. According to a later analysis, TCR association rates differed among HLA loci, with DRB1 alleles showing the most associated TCRs and HLA-C alleles showing the fewest. Compared with the 666-donor mean, donors in an Asian-associated ancestry cluster had fewer N-insertions in productive TCRs, according to a later genetic analysis. For the cohort, immune exposure information was limited to CMV serostatus. The classifier was reported to diagnose cytomegalovirus status with high specificity and sensitivity in both the original and validation cohorts.

About this clone: No cognate antigen has been identified for it. Within one base of it there is no much larger clone, and no base qualities were kept.

Library generation was performed with the immunoSEQ multiplex PCR assay. For the multiplex PCR, a mixture combining 60 forward primers for TCR Vbeta segments and 13 reverse primers for TCR Jbeta segments was used. A multiplex PCR assay on genomic DNA amplified the CDR3 region of rearranged TCR beta genes. Amplified TCR beta libraries were sequenced as 87-base-pair reads on the Illumina HiSeq System. As for how the authors treated the data: A later analysis counted about 80 million unique TCR beta chains across the 666 repertoires, and some 11 million of these chains were shared by at least two donors. Raw reads were error-corrected and collapsed into unique sequences with a nearest-neighbor algorithm that merged closely related sequences to remove PCR and sequencing errors. V, D and J gene segments were assigned by aligning CDR3 sequences to IMGT reference sequences. For a sequence to be retained, at least a six-nucleotide match to both a V gene segment and a J gene segment was required. A rearrangement was called productive if the CDR3 had no stop codons and remained in frame with V and J, and every other rearrangement was called non-productive. Following IMGT convention, CDR3 was defined as the stretch from the second conserved V-encoded cysteine up to the conserved J-encoded phenylalanine. In an earlier analysis of more than 550 of the donors, sequences lacking an unambiguous match to a single V gene segment were excluded. In an earlier analysis of almost 600 of the donors, a V segment was called functional when productive rearrangements were above 56.7%, and segregating when the standard deviation between donors exceeded 5%. A statistical classification framework was developed to diagnose cytomegalovirus status using the catalog of TCR beta chain sequences. In a later analysis, V and J genes were assigned by comparing TCR nucleotide sequences against IMGT/GENE-DB human TR gene sequences. A later analysis assigned CDR3 sequences and most-parsimonious VDJ recombination scenarios with the TCRdist pipeline. In a later analysis, each TCR beta chain was defined by its CDR3 amino acid sequence together with its V-gene family, and reads without a unique V-gene family were excluded. To address suspected cross-contamination and a sequencing artifact, a later analysis removed over 500 highly shared, low-generation-probability nucleotide sequences. For each public chain, a later analysis derived a clonal expansion index from normalized ranks of inferred template counts within each repertoire. A later analysis computed generation probabilities with a VDJ recombination model fitted to out-of-frame rearrangements, and checked the results against IGoR. Hypergeometric tests were used in a later analysis to score TCR-TCR, TCR-HLA and TCR-CMV co-occurrence, with a repertoire-size bias correction applied to the TCR pairs. A later analysis estimated false discovery rates by permuting HLA or CMV assignments 20 times. In a later analysis, co-occurring TCRs were grouped using DBSCAN, and TCRdist sequence similarity was added for clustering within HLA-allele-positive subsets. Co-occurrence clustering excluded repertoires with fewer than 30,000 or more than 120,000 public chains, plus five with anomalous nucleotide sharing. Sourced from immuneACCESS, this table was stored by TCRdb with only in-frame sequences that have V and J called. A share of the clones is absent; for the studies checked, an unresolved V gene accounts for under half, and the remainder has no known explanation. That table supplies the V and J calls and clone size; D and trimming were determined from the DNA. For this sample the table gives more than 150,000 clones, of which about 80% were detected only once. The ten largest clones add up to roughly 0.65% of the sample.

The sequenced material came from PBMCs. The chain was built from TRBV28 and TRBJ1-1, with TRBD1 perhaps the D gene, on 5 matching bases. The clonotype comes from a boy aged 5-17 years in good health and CMV-seronegative. The nucleotide sequence is given as TGTGCCATCCGCGGGGCGAACACTGAAGCTTTCTTT. This translates into CAIRGANTEAFF.